This TCR beta chain originates from a study of cytotoxic CD8 clonotypes in ibrutinib-treated CLL. Study-level information: Across the patients, 10 to 12 were relapsed/refractory, more than 14 treatment-naive and about 18 IGHV unmutated. Study outcomes and limitations: The study found baseline clonality above age-matched healthy donors, tracking circulating CD8+ T-cell counts. Treatment saw public clonotypes, which were uncommon, either contract or stay stable.

Trimming at V came to 6 bases and at J to 1 base, leaving 3 bases not matched to a gene. Germline V gene sequence: CDR1 SGDLS, CDR2 YYNGEE. This CDR3 spans 13 amino acids. Of note for this clone: Its antigen is unknown.

The protocol was immunoSEQ multiplex PCR, while the TCRdb copy is restricted to in-frame clones and leaves out a portion. The sample yields more than 200,000 clones, 70% seen once. Frozen-stored PBMCs produced about 2 micrograms of genomic DNA for TCR beta libraries. The origin of this receptor is a human donor with chronic lymphocytic leukemia. Sequenced here: PBMCs, sampled after 24 months of ibrutinib treatment. This rearrangement joins TRBV9 to TRBJ1-1; 7 nucleotides match TRBD1. The CDR3 sequence is CASNRQGNTEAFF. The CDR3 bases are TGTGCCAGCAATCGACAGGGGAACACTGAAGCTTTCTTT.